This T cell receptor beta chain comes out of a study of shared clonotypes between healthy human individuals (TCRdb year 2020). Background on the whole study: A few men and two women, aged 18 to 49 years, made up the cohort. Per donor, three plates each were used for CD4 naive and CD4 memory, two for CD8 naive, and one for CD8 memory. To increase sequencing depth and limit assay-specific biases, TCR repertoire library preparation and sequencing were carried out by different laboratories using diverse techniques. Blood TCR repertoires of four to six healthy adults were deeply sequenced to estimate repertoire size and the extent of clonotype sharing between individuals. Between about 0.9 and 8.9 billion PBMCs per donor were obtained by leukapheresis. Study-wide conclusions, independent of this receptor: Estimated clonotype richness was generally larger for naive than for memory subsets. The genetic and exposure-history diversity represented was limited by the small number of donors. Sampling was restricted to blood, and TCR repertoires in tissues likely differ from the TCR repertoires found in blood. Even with the large sequencing depth, rarefaction of the sorted-subset datasets indicated that sequencing was incomplete. Across four donors, about 5.2% of naive CD4, more than 3% of naive CD8, about 2.3% of memory CD4, and approximately 0.4% of memory CD8 clonotypes were shared. Pairwise subsampling indicated that sequencing depth was expected to affect the degree of clonotype sharing among donors. Compared with non-shared clonotypes, clonotypes shared by all four sorted-subset donors had higher generation probabilities.

Using the deep immunoSEQ assay, multiplex PCR amplified TCR CDR3 regions from genomic DNA. Extracted genomic DNA from each cell subset was distributed evenly across all wells of several immunoSEQ 96-well plates, and each plate was treated as a replicate. For sorted subsets, around 0.2 ug genomic DNA, equal to 30,000 or so T cell genomes, was loaded into each replicate PCR. Purified libraries were quantified with a Qubit 3.0 fluorometer, sized on a Bioanalyzer 2100, and re-quantified with the KAPA Library Quantification kit. Every immunoSEQ 96-well plate was sequenced on a dedicated single-read 150-cycle Illumina NextSeq 550 flow cell. Concerning the study's data processing: Because only junctional sequences without quality scores were contained in the immunoSEQ output, filtering matching that applied to full-length reads could not be performed. Sequences were annotated with PyIR, a Python wrapper for IgBLAST v1.9, and V/J genes and CDR3 were assigned using IMGT germline references. Reads were filtered out if the reads had weak V/J assignments (E-value above 1e-6), no CDR3, stop codons, out-of-frame junctions, or ambiguous translated residues. V3J clonotypes were defined as sequences sharing an identical inferred V gene, J gene, and CDR3 amino acid sequence. Percentage overlap between repertoires was calculated by dividing the number of shared unique clonotypes by the size of the smaller repertoire. RTK rarefaction, the Chao1 estimator, and Recon v2.1 estimates of unobserved clonotypes were used to assess repertoire richness. OLGA was used to compute generation probabilities for all TCRbeta clonotypes that the gDNA method yielded from a few donors. In TCRdb, the immuneACCESS table is reduced to in-frame sequences with V and J assigned. These tables do not hold every clone; where another copy was compared, an unresolved V gene accounts for under half, and the others remain unexplained. From that table come the V and J calls and clone size; the DNA was used to work out D and trimming. Recorded for this sample are around 1,900,000 clones; over 85% of them occurred a single time. Around 1.7% of the sample is held by the ten biggest clonotypes.

Details on this clone: Its antigen remains unidentified. No much larger clone is present one base from it, and per-base qualities are unavailable.

Reading from cysteine to phenylalanine, the CDR3 counts 16 amino acids. Just the 48-base CDR3 DNA is kept, in frame starting at base 1. In the germline V gene (reference sequence), CDR1 corresponds to MNHEY and CDR2 to SMNVEV. The V end gives up 4 bases and the J end 0 bases, leaving 1 base in the junction not matched to a gene. CD8 naive samples were obtained by positive selection for CCR7 among CD45RO-negative cells, yielding a CD45RA+CCR7+ population from which TemRA cells were excluded. Donors were healthy HIV-negative adults with no recently reported acute infections or vaccinations. Only Caucasian adults living in Nashville, Tennessee, USA were represented among the donors. Blood was obtained by leukapheresis, after which PBMCs were separated by Ficoll-Histopaque density gradient centrifugation and cryopreserved in liquid nitrogen vapor phase. Analytical flow cytometry was used to check the purity and quantity of each magnetically sorted T cell population. Genomic DNA was isolated from each sorted fraction and quantified by UV absorbance on a Nanodrop 2000c.

The rearrangement joined TRBV27 to TRBJ1-4; 11 central bases correspond to TRBD1. This TCR was recovered from a man aged 18 to 30 in good health. Some clones in this sample may be carry-over from other donors' samples. Sequenced sample: naive CD8+ T cells from PBMCs. Interpreted using the paper, the cell subset or site label stands for: CD45RA+CCR7+. In nucleotides, the sequence is TGTGCCAGCAGTTGGGACAGGGGGACAACTAATGAAAAACTGTTTTTT. Its coded protein is CASSWDRGTTNEKLFF.